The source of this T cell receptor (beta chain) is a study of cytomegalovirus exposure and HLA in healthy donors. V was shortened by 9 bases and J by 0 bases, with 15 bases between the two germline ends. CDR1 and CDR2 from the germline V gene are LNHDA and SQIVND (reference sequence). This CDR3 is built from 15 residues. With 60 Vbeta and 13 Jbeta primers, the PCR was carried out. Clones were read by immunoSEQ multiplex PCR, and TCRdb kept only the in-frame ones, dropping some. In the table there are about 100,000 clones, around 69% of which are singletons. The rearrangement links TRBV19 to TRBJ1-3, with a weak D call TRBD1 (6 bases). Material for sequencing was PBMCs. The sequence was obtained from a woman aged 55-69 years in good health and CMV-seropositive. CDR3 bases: TGTGCCAGCCGGGGGGGACAACTCTCTGGAAACACCATATATTTT. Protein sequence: CASRGGQLSGNTIYF.